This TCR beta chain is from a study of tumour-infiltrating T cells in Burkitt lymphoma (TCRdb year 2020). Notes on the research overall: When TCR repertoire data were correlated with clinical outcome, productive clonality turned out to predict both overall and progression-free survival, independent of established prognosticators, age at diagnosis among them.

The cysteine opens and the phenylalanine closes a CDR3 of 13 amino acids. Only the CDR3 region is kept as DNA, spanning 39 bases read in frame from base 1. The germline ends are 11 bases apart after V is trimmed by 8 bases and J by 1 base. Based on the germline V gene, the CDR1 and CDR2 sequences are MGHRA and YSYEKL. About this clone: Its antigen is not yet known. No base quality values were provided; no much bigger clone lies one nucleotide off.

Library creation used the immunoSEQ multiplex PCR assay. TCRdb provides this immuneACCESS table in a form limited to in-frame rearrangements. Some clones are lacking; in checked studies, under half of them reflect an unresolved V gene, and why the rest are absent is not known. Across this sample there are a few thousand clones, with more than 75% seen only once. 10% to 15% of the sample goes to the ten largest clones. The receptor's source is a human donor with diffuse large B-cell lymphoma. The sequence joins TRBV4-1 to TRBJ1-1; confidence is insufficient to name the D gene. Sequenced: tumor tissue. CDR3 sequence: CASSFGSNTEAFF. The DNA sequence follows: TGCGCCAGCTCGTTTGGATCGAACACTGAAGCTTTCTTT.